The clone carrying this T cell receptor (beta chain) was seen only a few times. Its antigen is not identified. The CDR3 is 16 residues long. Germline CDR1 is PRHDT and CDR2 is FYEKMQ (reference sequence). V lost 4 bases to trimming and J lost 5 bases; unmatched junction nucleotides: 10. These data are taken from a study of T cell repertoires in cytomegalovirus infection. Study context: Signatures in public TCR beta sequences pointed to both CMV infection and matching HLA type. Study-level findings and limits: HLA-C-restricted CMV clonotypes gave the most frequent clonotype in two of eight donors.

TCRdb fed the reads into MiXCR, producing one record per CDR3 protein. This table has 50,000 to 65,000 distinct CDR3 sequences, roughly 20% appearing once. The sequenced sample was CD8+ T cells from cultured PBMCs, obtained from culture after CMV antigen stimulation. This rearrangement joins TRBV13 to TRBJ2-5; TRBD1 matches at 10 bases. The sequence was obtained from a human donor in good health (CMV status not recorded). Some clones in this sample may be carry-over from other donors' samples. CDR3 sequence reads: CASSSRTGGSHETQYF. In DNA, the CDR3 is TGTGCCAGCAGCTCCCGGACAGGGGGTAGTCACGAGACCCAGTACTTC.